The 8 T cell receptor beta chains listed next were all sequenced from one sample in a study of graft-versus-host responses after intestinal transplantation (dated by TCRdb to the early 2020s). Libraries were built with the immunoSEQ multiplex PCR assay. TCRdb's version of the immuneACCESS table is confined to in-frame rearrangements and falls short of the full clone set. An unresolved V gene accounts for under half of the shortfall where checked; the remainder is of unknown origin. The table for this sample lists about 73,000 clones; 90% of them were counted only once. The top ten hold less than 5% of the sample. Taken with the paper, the label for time point translates to: cells obtained before transplantation from donor or recipient. Antigen specificity for these receptors is unknown. Sequencing was performed on unstimulated CD8+ T cells sorted from spleen or lymph node cells, taken before transplant. These receptors originate from a human donor who was the organ donor for an intestinal transplant.

The chain employs TRBV19 and TRBJ2-2, with D tentatively TRBD2 (6 bases). The germline CDR1 and CDR2 sequences are LNHDA and SQIVND (reference sequence). The CDR3 length is 14 residues. The V and J ends lost 6 bases and 8 bases respectively, with 16 bases between them. CDR3: CASRGGGAPGELFF. The CDR3 region has the DNA TGTGCCAGTAGGGGAGGAGGGGCTCCGGGGGAGCTGTTTTTT.

The chain recombines TRBV28 with TRBJ2-7; the match to TRBD2 covers 13 bases. CDR1 and CDR2 from the germline V gene are MDHEN and SYDVKM. With V trimmed by 6 bases and J by 7 bases, 9 bases remained unmatched. The CDR3 loop spans 15 amino acids. CDR3 sequence reads: CASSLTSGGPEEQYV. The CDR3 region has the DNA TGTGCCAGCAGCCTGACTAGCGGGGGGCCGGAGGAGCAGTACGTC.

The chain has TRBV7-9 and TRBJ2-2; 7 bases align to TRBD1. Germline CDR1 SEHNR, CDR2 FQNEAQ (reference sequence). The V and J ends lost 3 bases and 5 bases, in that order; junction bases with no gene match: 9. This CDR3 is built from 16 residues. The CDR3 coding sequence is TGTGCCAGCAGCTTGCTAGGGACAGACGTAACCGGGGAGCTGTTTTTT. Protein product: CASSLLGTDVTGELFF.

V is TRBV2 and J is TRBJ1-2, with D possibly matching TRBD1 (6 bases). CDR3 length: 13 amino acids. CDR1 SNHLY and CDR2 FYNNEI come from the germline V gene. V lost 6 bases, J lost 3 bases, and 11 bases lay in between. The CDR3 sequence: CASREQGYYGYTF. DNA of the CDR3: TGTGCCAGCAGGGAACAGGGATACTATGGCTACACCTTC.

This clone appeared once. The gene calls are TRBV19 and TRBJ2-1; 10 bases align to TRBD1. Germline CDR1 and CDR2: LNHDA and SQIVND (reference sequence). Losses at the gene ends were 6 bases for V and 4 bases for J; bases not matched to a gene: 9. The CDR3 covers 16 residues. CDR3 sequence reads: CASRPRDRGDYNEQFF. The CDR3 bases are TGTGCCAGTAGGCCTCGGGACAGGGGCGATTACAATGAGCAGTTCTTC. The full variable domain, with the rest looked up from reference TRBV19 and TRBJ2-1, is DGGITQSPKYLFRKEGQNVTLSCEQNLNHDAMYWYRQDPGQGLRLIYYSQIVNDFQKGDIAEGYSVSREKKESFPLTVTSAQKNPTAFYLCASRPRDRGDYNEQFFGPGTRLTVL.

This clone came up a few times. The chain is built from TRBV7-9 and TRBJ1-2; possible D gene TRBD1, 5 bases. Germline V gene lookup returns CDR1 SEHNR and CDR2 FQNEAQ (reference sequence). Trimming cost V 7 bases and J 0 bases, with 18 bases left between them. This CDR3 contains 16 residues. This CDR3 is CASTLGGYSANYGYTF. CDR3 coding DNA: TGTGCCAGCACCTTGGGGGGGTACTCTGCTAACTATGGCTACACCTTC.

On this clone itself: The sample has other DNA sequences that encode this CDR3 too. V gene TRBV6-6 combines with J gene TRBJ2-3, with 10 nucleotides matching TRBD2. Germline V gene data show CDR1 as MNHNY and CDR2 as SVGAGI (reference sequence). The J segment lost 1 base and the V segment lost 4 bases, leaving 2 bases of the junction unmatched. The CDR3 runs 15 residues. The DNA for the CDR3 is TGTGCCAGCAGTTTAGCGGGGGGCGGCACAGATACGCAGTATTTT. Its protein is CASSLAGGGTDTQYF.

The chain combines TRBV6-4 with TRBJ2-2, with D possibly being TRBD1 (5 bases). CDR3 length equals 14 residues. Trimming removed 4 bases at V and 0 bases at J, with 6 bases between. Germline CDR1 and CDR2: MRHNA and SNTAGT. CDR3 in amino acids: CASSAGPNTGELFF. The CDR3 DNA follows: TGTGCCAGCAGTGCAGGGCCGAACACCGGGGAGCTGTTTTTT.